This T cell receptor beta chain was recorded in a study of T-cell reconstitution after alpha-beta-depleted transplantation in children. The CDR3 spans 16 residues. V was clipped by 3 bases and J by 0 bases, with 12 bases between them. This clonotype was observed a handful of times. TCRbeta library preparation incorporated unique molecular identifiers. Each CDR3 protein gets one entry after TCRdb re-called the PCR reads with MiXCR. This table has 450,000 to 600,000 distinct CDR3 sequences, around 13% appearing once. The specimen was PBMCs, mostly from graft donor cells, collected 360 days after TCRalphabeta/CD19-depleted stem cell transplant. This sequence was found in a male patient aged 10 to 17 who had a stem cell transplant for acute myeloid leukemia, so the T cells may come from the graft donor. The V call is TRBV12-3 or TRBV12-4, the J call TRBJ2-1; weak D call: TRBD2 (6 bases). DNA for the CDR3: TGTGCCAGCAGTTTCGGCGGGGCTCTCTCCTACAATGAGCAGTTCTTC. It translates to CASSFGGALSYNEQFF.